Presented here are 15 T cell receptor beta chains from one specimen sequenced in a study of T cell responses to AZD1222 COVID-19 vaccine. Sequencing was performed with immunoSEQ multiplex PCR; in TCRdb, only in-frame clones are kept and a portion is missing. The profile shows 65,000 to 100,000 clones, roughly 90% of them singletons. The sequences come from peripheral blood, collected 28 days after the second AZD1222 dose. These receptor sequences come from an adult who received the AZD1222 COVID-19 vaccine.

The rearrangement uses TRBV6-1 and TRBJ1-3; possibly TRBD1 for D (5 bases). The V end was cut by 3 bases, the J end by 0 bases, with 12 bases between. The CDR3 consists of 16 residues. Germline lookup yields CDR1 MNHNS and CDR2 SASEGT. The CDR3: CASSDPGRTSGNTIYF. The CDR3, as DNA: TGTGCCAGCAGTGACCCGGGGCGCACCTCTGGAAACACCATATATTTT.

The CDR3 DNA sequence: TGTGCCAGCAGTGAACCTCGCGGGGACACTGAAGCTTTCTTT. Its translation is CASSEPRGDTEAFF. V usage is TRBV28 and J usage is TRBJ1-1; D is unclear. The germline V gene encodes CDR1 MDHEN and CDR2 SYDVKM. Trimming removed 5 bases from V and 3 bases from J, with 13 bases in between. The CDR3 length is 14 residues.

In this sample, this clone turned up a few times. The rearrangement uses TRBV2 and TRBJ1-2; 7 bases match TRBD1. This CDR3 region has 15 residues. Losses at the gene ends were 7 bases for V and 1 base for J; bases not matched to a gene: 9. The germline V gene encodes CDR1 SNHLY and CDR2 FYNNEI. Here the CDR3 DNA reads TGTGCCAGCACTCTAAACCAGGGGGGTAACTATGGCTACACCTTC. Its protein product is CASTLNQGGNYGYTF.

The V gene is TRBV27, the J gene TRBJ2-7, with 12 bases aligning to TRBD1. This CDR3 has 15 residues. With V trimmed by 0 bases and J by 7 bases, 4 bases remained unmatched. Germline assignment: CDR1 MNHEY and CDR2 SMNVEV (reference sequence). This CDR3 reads CASSLSGQGAGEQYF. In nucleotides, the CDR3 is TGTGCCAGCAGTTTATCGGGACAGGGGGCAGGGGAGCAGTACTTC.

The CDR3 region is CASSPTVGRTEAFF. In nucleotides, the CDR3 is TGTGCCAGCAGCCCGACGGTGGGGAGGACTGAAGCTTTCTTT. This sequence joins TRBV9 and TRBJ1-1; D gene unclear. Deletions cut 4 bases from V and 5 bases from J, with 15 bases between. The CDR3 is 14 residues long. From germline, CDR1 is SGDLS and CDR2 YYNGEE.

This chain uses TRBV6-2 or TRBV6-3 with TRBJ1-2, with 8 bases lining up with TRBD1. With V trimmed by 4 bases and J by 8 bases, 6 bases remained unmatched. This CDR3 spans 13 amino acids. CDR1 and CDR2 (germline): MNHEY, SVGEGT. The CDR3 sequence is CASSFGQGVGYTF. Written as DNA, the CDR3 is TGTGCCAGCAGTTTTGGACAGGGAGTCGGCTACACCTTC.

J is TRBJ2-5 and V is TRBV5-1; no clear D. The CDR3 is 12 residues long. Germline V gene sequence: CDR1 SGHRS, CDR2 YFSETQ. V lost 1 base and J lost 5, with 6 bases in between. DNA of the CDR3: TGCGCCAGCAGCTTGAATGCCGAGACCCAGTACTTC. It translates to CASSLNAETQYF.

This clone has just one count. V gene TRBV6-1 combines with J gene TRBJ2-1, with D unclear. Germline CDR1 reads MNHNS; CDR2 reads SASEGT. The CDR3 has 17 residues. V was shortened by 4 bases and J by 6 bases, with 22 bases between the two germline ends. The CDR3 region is CASSVYIGPQTSNEQFF. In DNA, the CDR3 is TGTGCCAGCAGTGTCTATATAGGACCACAAACGTCCAATGAGCAGTTCTTC.

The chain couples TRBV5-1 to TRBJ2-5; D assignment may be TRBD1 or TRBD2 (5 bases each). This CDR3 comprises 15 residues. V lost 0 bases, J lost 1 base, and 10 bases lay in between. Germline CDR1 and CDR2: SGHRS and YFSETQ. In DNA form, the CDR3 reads TGCGCCAGCAGCTTGGACGGGACGGGCCAAGAGACCCAGTACTTC. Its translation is CASSLDGTGQETQYF.

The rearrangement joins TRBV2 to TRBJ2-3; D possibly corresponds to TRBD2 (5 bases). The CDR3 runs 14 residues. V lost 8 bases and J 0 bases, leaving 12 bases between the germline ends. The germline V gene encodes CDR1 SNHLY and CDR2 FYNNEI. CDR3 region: CASEQRGSTDTQYF. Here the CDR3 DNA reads TGTGCCAGCGAACAGAGAGGGAGCACAGATACGCAGTATTTT.

CDR3 coding DNA: TGTGCCAGCAGTTACCGGTCCGACAGGGGTGGAAACACCATATATTTT. Protein: CASSYRSDRGGNTIYF. This chain joins TRBV6-2 or TRBV6-3 and TRBJ1-3; 8 nucleotides line up with TRBD1. The CDR3 consists of 16 residues. With 2 bases clipped from V and 3 bases from J, the junction kept 6 bases outside the gene matches. Germline assignment: CDR1 MNHEY and CDR2 SVGEGT.

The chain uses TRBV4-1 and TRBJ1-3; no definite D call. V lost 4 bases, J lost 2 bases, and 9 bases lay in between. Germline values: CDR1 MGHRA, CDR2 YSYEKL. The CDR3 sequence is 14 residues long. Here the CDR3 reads CASSPAYTGNTIYF. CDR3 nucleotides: TGCGCCAGCAGCCCGGCGTACACTGGAAACACCATATATTTT.

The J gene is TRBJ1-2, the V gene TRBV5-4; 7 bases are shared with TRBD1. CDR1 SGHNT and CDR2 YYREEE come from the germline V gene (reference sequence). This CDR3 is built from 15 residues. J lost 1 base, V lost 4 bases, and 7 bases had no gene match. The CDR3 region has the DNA TGTGCCAGCAGCCTCTGGGACAGACTTAACTATGGCTACACCTTC. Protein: CASSLWDRLNYGYTF.

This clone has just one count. In DNA, the CDR3 is TGTGCCAGCTCACCGGGCGACTCCTACGAGCAGTACTTC. As protein: CASSPGDSYEQYF. The rearrangement uses TRBV18 and TRBJ2-7; D not resolved. The V gene lost 3 bases and the J gene lost 0 bases, with 6 bases spanning the gap. CDR1 is KGHSH, CDR2 LQKENI, per germline. This CDR3 region has 13 residues.

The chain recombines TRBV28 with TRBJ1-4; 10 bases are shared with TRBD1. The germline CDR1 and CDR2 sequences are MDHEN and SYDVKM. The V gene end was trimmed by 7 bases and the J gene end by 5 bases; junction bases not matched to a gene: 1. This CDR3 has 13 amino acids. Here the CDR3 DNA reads TGTGCCAGCAAGGGACAGGGGAATGAAAAACTGTTTTTT. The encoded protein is CASKGQGNEKLFF.